The rows below give T cell receptor beta chains drawn from one sample of a study of PD-1 blockade in classical Hodgkin lymphoma. Assay: immunoSEQ multiplex PCR; the TCRdb copy retains only in-frame clones and omits some. In the table there are around 19,000 clones, about 73% of which are singletons. Sample: peripheral blood mononuclear cells (PBMCs), taken before the second cycle of nivolumab. These receptors all come from a human donor with classical Hodgkin lymphoma. CDR3s include the opening cysteine and the closing phenylalanine or tryptophan. Each record gives: D gene, J gene, clone size, V gene, CDR3 DNA, CDR3 protein. The D gene is left open where the match is weak. Not all rows give a size; the values are once, few, many and, for expanded clones, a class.

>.|TRBJ2-3|few|TRBV12-2
TGTGCAAGTCGCTCTCGGGGGCGGGGCACCACAGATACGCAGTATTTT
CASRSRGRGTTDTQYF
>TRBD2|TRBJ2-7|.|TRBV5-1
TGCGCCAGCAGCTCCCCCTCTTTAGCGGGAGCAAATAACGAGCAGTACTTC
CASSSPSLAGANNEQYF
>TRBD2|TRBJ2-1|.|TRBV19
TGTGCCAGTAGTATAGAGGTAGCGGGAGGGCTGAATGAGCAGTTCTTC
CASSIEVAGGLNEQFF
>TRBD1|TRBJ2-7|few|TRBV7-7
TGTGCTAGCAGCGTAACAGGGGGCCGGGAGCAGTACTTC
CASSVTGGREQYF
>TRBD1|TRBJ1-2|.|TRBV28
TGTGCCAGCAGTCCCCATGGGACAGGGGGTGGCTACACCTTC
CASSPHGTGGGYTF
>TRBD2|TRBJ2-7|once|TRBV27
TGTGCCAGCAGTCGGACTAGCGGGTATTCCTACGAGCAGTACTTC
CASSRTSGYSYEQYF
>.|TRBJ1-2|.|TRBV5-5
TGTGCCAGCAGCATTAGGGGTGGGGAGATCGGCGGCTACACCTTC
CASSIRGGEIGGYTF
>.|TRBJ1-1|.|TRBV27
TGTGCCAGCAGTTTGATCGGGGGGGACGCTTTCTTT
CASSLIGGDAFF
>.|TRBJ2-7|few|TRBV7-9
TGTGCCAGCAGCTTATTTGACGAGCAGTACTTC
CASSLFDEQYF
>TRBD1|TRBJ1-5|.|TRBV6-1
TGTGCCAGCAAAAGGACAGGGGGGGATCAGCCCCAGCATTTT
CASKRTGGDQPQHF
>.|TRBJ1-2|once|TRBV6-6
TGTGCCAGCAGCAACGGACGGAACTATGGCTACACCTTC
CASSNGRNYGYTF
>.|TRBJ2-7|.|TRBV28
TGTGCCAGCAGTTTAGACTCCTACAGGGTGGCCGAGCAGTACTTC
CASSLDSYRVAEQYF
>.|TRBJ2-1|.|TRBV5-6
TGTGCCTCCGGAGCCACAGGACAATACAATGAGCAGTTCTTC
CASGATGQYNEQFF
>.|TRBJ2-5|.|TRBV2
TGTGCCAGCAGTGGGGGCCCCGGGGCCGGAGAGACCCAGTACTTC
CASSGGPGAGETQYF
>TRBD2|TRBJ2-5|.|TRBV11-3
TGTGCCAGCAGCTTAGGACTAGCCAACAGCCAAGAGACCCAGTACTTC
CASSLGLANSQETQYF
>.|TRBJ2-1|.|TRBV7-8
TGTGCCAGCAGAAGATCAAGGGGCAACTACAATGAGCAGTTCTTC
CASRRSRGNYNEQFF
>TRBD2|TRBJ2-7|.|TRBV6-1
TGTGCCAGCAGTGTTCTGGGGGAGGGCTACGAGCAGTACTTC
CASSVLGEGYEQYF
>TRBD1|TRBJ2-3|.|TRBV28
TGTGCCAGCAGTCTTATACAGGGGGCGGATATAGATACGCAGTATTTT
CASSLIQGADIDTQYF
>.|TRBJ2-7|few|TRBV19
TGTGCCAGTAGTACCGGTACTAGCTACGAGCAGTACTTC
CASSTGTSYEQYF
>.|TRBJ2-6|.|TRBV5-1
TGCGCCAGCAGCTTGGCAGGCTCTGGGGCCAACGTCCTGACTTTC
CASSLAGSGANVLTF
>TRBD1|TRBJ2-7|.|TRBV6-1
TGTGCCAACGCCCAGGGGGACAACTACGAGCAGTACTTC
CANAQGDNYEQYF
>.|TRBJ2-5|.|TRBV6-4
TGTGCCAGCAATCGAGTGGAAGAGACCCAGTACTTC
CASNRVEETQYF
>TRBD1|TRBJ1-5|.|TRBV28
TGTGCCAGCAGTTTGGCCGGGACAGGGGGCCTTCAGCCCCAGCATTTT
CASSLAGTGGLQPQHF
>TRBD1|TRBJ1-1|few|TRBV19
TGTGCCAGTAGTAACCGGGACAGATGGAGTGAAGCTTTCTTT
CASSNRDRWSEAFF
>TRBD2|TRBJ2-7|.|TRBV6-5
TGTGCCAGCAGTCCCCGGGACTACCCCTACGAGCAGTACTTC
CASSPRDYPYEQYF
>TRBD2|TRBJ2-7|.|TRBV7-8
TGTGCCAGCAGCCAACTAGCGGGAGTCTACGAGCAGTACTTC
CASSQLAGVYEQYF
>.|TRBJ1-2|.|TRBV5-5
TGTGCCAGCAGCTTGTACTATGGCTACACCTTC
CASSLYYGYTF
>.|TRBJ1-2|.|TRBV10-1
TGCGCCAGCAGTGACACTTATGGCTACACCTTC
CASSDTYGYTF
>TRBD2|TRBJ2-5|few|TRBV25-1
TGTGCCAGCAGTGTACCTATAGCGGGAGAAGAGACCCAGTACTTC
CASSVPIAGEETQYF
>TRBD1|TRBJ2-3|.|TRBV19
TGTGCCAGTAGCACGACAGGGGCAGATACGCAGTATTTT
CASSTTGADTQYF
>.|TRBJ2-1|.|TRBV5-1
TGCGCCAGCAGCTCAATAGATACGTACTACAATGAGCAGTTCTTC
CASSSIDTYYNEQFF
>.|TRBJ2-7|.|TRBV5-1
TGCGCCAGCAGCCTCCACCGGGGGAGAGAGTACGAGCAGTACTTC
CASSLHRGREYEQYF
>.|TRBJ2-7|.|TRBV5-1
TGCGCCAGCAGCTTGGCCTCACCACTGGACGAGCAGTACTTC
CASSLASPLDEQYF
>.|TRBJ1-4|.|TRBV18
TGTGCCAGCTCACCTCCGACCACAGGGCGGGAAAAACTGTTTTTT
CASSPPTTGREKLFF
>TRBD1|TRBJ2-1|.|TRBV6-5
TGTGCCAGCAGTAAAATGACAGGGGAGGAAGAGCAGTTCTTC
CASSKMTGEEEQFF
>.|TRBJ2-5|.|TRBV27
TGTGCCAGCAGTCCTCAACAGGGTCGGGAGACCCAGTACTTC
CASSPQQGRETQYF
>.|TRBJ1-2|.|TRBV15
TGTGCCACCAGCGGCGGGGGGGGCAGGAGCAACTATGGCTACACCTTC
CATSGGGGRSNYGYTF
>.|TRBJ2-7|.|TRBV18
TGTGCCAGCTCACAGGGTACTAGCTCCTACGAGCAGTACTTC
CASSQGTSSYEQYF
>TRBD2|TRBJ2-1|.|TRBV2
TGTGCCAGCAGTAAGCGGGAGGGCCAGTTGGGGATCTTC
CASSKREGQLGIF
>.|TRBJ1-1|.|TRBV7-8
TGTGCCAGCAGCTTGGCTGCAGGGAACACTGAAGCTTTCTTT
CASSLAAGNTEAFF
>TRBD1|TRBJ1-2|.|TRBV5-1
TGCGCCAGCAGCTTATCAGGGGGAGCTAACTATGGCTACACCTTC
CASSLSGGANYGYTF
>TRBD1|TRBJ1-2|medium-sized|TRBV7-8
TGTGCCAGCAGGGATGACCGGGACAGGGGGATCTATGGCTACACCTTC
CASRDDRDRGIYGYTF
>.|TRBJ2-3|.|TRBV13
TGTGCCAGCAGCTTAGGCCGCGGGACATTGACAGATACGCAGTATTTT
CASSLGRGTLTDTQYF
>TRBD2|TRBJ2-6|.|TRBV6-1
TGTGCCAGCAGTGAGGGAGGGTCTGGGGCCAACGTCCTGACTTTC
CASSEGGSGANVLTF
>.|TRBJ1-6|.|TRBV18
TGTGCCAGCTCACCGTCCGACGGTTCACCCCTCCACTTT
CASSPSDGSPLHF
>.|TRBJ2-7|.|TRBV6-6
TGTGCCACCCAACTGCGGGACTCCTACGAGCAGTGCTTC
CATQLRDSYEQCF
>.|TRBJ1-2|.|TRBV9
TGTGCCAGCAGCGTAGCGTCTTATGGCTACACCTTC
CASSVASYGYTF
>.|TRBJ1-5|.|TRBV25-1
TGTGCCAGCAGTCCATCAACGGGGACTGCGAATCAGCCCCAGCATTTT
CASSPSTGTANQPQHF
>.|TRBJ2-7|.|TRBV11-2
TGTGCCAGCAGCCTGGCCTACGAGCAGTACTTC
CASSLAYEQYF
>TRBD1|TRBJ2-1|.|TRBV5-5
TGTGCCAGCAGCCCTGGACAGGGGCGACGCTCCTACAATGAGCAGTTCTTC
CASSPGQGRRSYNEQFF
>.|TRBJ2-3|.|TRBV5-6
TGTGCCAGCAGCTTGAGAGGGACAGATACGCAGTATTTT
CASSLRGTDTQYF
>.|TRBJ2-7|.|TRBV29-1
TGCAGCGTTGTGTCTAGTCGCTACGAGCAGTACTTC
CSVVSSRYEQYF
>.|TRBJ2-5|.|TRBV6-1
TGTGCCAGCAGTGAAGATCCGGGAATTGAGACCCAGTACTTC
CASSEDPGIETQYF
>.|TRBJ1-5|.|TRBV6-6
TGTGCCAGCAAAACAGGGTTGGGCTCGCGGCAGCCCCAGCATTTT
CASKTGLGSRQPQHF
>TRBD1|TRBJ2-5|.|TRBV7-9
TGTGCCAGCAGCTTTTCTGGGTCAGGGGGACAAGAGACCCAGTACTTC
CASSFSGSGGQETQYF